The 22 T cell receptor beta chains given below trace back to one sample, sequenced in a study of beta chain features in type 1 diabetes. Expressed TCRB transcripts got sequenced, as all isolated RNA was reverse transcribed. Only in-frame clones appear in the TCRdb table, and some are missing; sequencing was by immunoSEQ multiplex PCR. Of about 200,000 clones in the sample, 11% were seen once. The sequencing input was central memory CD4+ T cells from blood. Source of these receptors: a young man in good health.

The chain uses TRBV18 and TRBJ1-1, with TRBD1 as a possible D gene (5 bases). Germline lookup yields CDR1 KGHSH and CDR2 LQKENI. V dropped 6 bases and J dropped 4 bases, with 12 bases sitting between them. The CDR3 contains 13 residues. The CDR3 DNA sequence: TGTGCCAGCTCGGTCTTAGGGGCCACTGAAGCTTTCTTT. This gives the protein CASSVLGATEAFF.

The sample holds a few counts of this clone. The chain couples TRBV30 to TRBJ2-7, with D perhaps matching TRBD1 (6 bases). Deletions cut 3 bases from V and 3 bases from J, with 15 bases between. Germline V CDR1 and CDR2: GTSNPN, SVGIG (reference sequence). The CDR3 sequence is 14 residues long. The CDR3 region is CAWSRYRVDYEQYF. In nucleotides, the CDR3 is TGTGCCTGGAGCCGATACAGGGTCGACTACGAGCAGTACTTC. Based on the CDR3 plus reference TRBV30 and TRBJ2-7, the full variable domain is SQTIHQWPATLVQPVGSPLSLECTVEGTSNPNLYWYRQAAGRGLQLLFYSVGIGQISSEVPQNLSASRPQDRQFILSSKKLLLSDSGFYLCAWSRYRVDYEQYFGPGTRLTVT.

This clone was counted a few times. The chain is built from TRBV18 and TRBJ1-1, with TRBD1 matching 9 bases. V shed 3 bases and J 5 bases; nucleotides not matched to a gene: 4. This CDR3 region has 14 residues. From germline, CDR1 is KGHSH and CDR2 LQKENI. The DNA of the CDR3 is TGTGCCAGCTCACCGACAGGGGGGAAAACTGAAGCTTTCTTT. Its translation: CASSPTGGKTEAFF.

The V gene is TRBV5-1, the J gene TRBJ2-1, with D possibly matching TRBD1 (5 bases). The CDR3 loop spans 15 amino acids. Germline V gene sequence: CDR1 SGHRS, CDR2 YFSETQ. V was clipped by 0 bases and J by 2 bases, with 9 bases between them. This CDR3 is CASSLAVRAYNEQFF. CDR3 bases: TGCGCCAGCAGCTTGGCCGTCAGGGCCTACAATGAGCAGTTCTTC.

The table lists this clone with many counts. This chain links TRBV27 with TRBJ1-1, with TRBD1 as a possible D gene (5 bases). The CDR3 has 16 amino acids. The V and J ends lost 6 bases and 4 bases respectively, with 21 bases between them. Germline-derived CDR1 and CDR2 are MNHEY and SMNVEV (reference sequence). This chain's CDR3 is CASSSGRKTTGTEAFF. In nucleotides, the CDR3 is TGTGCCAGCAGCTCAGGGAGAAAAACCACCGGCACTGAAGCTTTCTTT.

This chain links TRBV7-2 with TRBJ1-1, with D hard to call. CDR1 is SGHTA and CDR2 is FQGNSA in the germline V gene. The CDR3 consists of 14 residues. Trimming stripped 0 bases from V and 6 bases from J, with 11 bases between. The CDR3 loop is CASSLAKGWAEAFF. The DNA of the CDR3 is TGTGCCAGCAGCTTAGCGAAGGGTTGGGCTGAAGCTTTCTTT.

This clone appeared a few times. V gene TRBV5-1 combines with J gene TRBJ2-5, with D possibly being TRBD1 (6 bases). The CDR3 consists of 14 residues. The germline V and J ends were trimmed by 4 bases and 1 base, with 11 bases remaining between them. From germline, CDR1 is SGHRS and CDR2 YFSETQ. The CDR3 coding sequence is TGCGCCAGCAGCGCCACGACAGGCCAAGAGACCCAGTACTTC. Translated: CASSATTGQETQYF.

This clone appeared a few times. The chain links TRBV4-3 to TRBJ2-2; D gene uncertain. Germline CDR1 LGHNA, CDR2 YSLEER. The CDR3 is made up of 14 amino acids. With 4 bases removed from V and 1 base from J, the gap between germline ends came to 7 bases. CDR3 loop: CASSRKQNTGELFF. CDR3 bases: TGCGCCAGCAGCCGAAAGCAGAACACCGGGGAGCTGTTTTTT.

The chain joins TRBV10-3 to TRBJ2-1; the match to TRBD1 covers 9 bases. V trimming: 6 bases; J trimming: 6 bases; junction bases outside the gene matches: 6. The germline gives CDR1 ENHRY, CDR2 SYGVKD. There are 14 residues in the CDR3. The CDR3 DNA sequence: TGTGCCATCAGCGGGGACAGGGATGGCAATGAGCAGTTCTTC. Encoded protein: CAISGDRDGNEQFF.

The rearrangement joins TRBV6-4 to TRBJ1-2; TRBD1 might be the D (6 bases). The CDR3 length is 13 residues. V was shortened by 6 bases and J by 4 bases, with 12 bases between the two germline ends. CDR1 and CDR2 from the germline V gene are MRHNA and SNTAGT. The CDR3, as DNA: TGTGCCAGCAGCCCGACAGGCCTCTATGGCTACACCTTC. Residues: CASSPTGLYGYTF.

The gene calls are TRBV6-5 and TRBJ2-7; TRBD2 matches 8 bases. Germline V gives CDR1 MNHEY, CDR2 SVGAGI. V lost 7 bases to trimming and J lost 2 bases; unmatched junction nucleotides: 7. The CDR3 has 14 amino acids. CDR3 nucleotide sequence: TGTGCCAGCAAACGGGGTAGCGGGGCCTACGAGCAGTACTTC. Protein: CASKRGSGAYEQYF.

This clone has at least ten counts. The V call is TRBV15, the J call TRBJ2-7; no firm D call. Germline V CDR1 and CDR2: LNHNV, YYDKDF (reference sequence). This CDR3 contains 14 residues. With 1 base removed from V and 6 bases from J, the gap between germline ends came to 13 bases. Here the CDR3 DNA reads TGTGCCACCAGCAGAGCCAGTTTGGCAGCCGAGCAGTACTTC. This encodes CATSRASLAAEQYF.

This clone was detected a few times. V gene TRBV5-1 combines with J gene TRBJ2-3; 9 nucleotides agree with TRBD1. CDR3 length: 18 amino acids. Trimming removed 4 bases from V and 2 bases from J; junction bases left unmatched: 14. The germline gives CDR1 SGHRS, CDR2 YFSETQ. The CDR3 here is CASSRNRDRVSPTDTQYF. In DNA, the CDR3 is TGCGCCAGCAGCCGCAACCGGGACAGGGTATCTCCCACAGATACGCAGTATTTT.

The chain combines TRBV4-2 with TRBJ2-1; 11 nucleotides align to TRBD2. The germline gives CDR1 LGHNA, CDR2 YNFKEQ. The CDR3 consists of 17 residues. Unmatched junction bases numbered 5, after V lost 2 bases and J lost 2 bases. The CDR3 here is CASSQLTSGAPYNEQFF. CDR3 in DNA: TGTGCCAGCAGCCAATTGACTAGCGGGGCCCCCTACAATGAGCAGTTCTTC.

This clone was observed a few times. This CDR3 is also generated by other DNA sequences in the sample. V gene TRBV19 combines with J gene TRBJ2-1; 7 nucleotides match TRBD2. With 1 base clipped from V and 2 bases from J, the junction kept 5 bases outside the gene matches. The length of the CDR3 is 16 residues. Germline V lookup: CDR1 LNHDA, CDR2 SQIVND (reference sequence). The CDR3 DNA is TGTGCCAGTAGTATAGGCCGGGCGGGAGCCTACAATGAGCAGTTCTTC. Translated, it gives CASSIGRAGAYNEQFF.

CDR3 loop: CASSFDDQQKLFF. DNA of the CDR3: TGTGCCAGCAGTTTTGATGACCAGCAAAAACTGTTTTTT. This chain connects TRBV6-1 to TRBJ1-4; D unclear. V lost 5 bases, J lost 9 bases, and 13 bases lay in between. Germline V gives CDR1 MNHNS, CDR2 SASEGT. The CDR3 consists of 13 residues.

The CDR3 sequence: CASSPGRWSYEQYF. For the CDR3, the DNA is TGTGCCAGCAGCCCCGGGAGATGGTCTTACGAGCAGTACTTC. This chain connects TRBV7-2 to TRBJ2-7; possible D gene TRBD2, 6 bases. Trimming left V 5 bases short and J 4 bases short, with 15 bases between. The CDR3 is 14 residues long. The V gene's germline CDR1 is SGHTA and CDR2 FQGNSA.

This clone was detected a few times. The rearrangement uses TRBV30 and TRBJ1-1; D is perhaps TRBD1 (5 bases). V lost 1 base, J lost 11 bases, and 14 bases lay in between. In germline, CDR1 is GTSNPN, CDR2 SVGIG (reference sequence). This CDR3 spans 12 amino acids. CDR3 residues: CAWSEGRGDAFF. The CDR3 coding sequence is TGTGCCTGGAGTGAAGGGAGGGGCGATGCTTTCTTT.

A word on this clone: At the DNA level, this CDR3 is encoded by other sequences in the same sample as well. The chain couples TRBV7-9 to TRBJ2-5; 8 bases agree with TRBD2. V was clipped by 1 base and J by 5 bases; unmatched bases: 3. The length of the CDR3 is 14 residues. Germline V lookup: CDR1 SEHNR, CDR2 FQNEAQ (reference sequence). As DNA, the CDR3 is TGTGCCAGCAGCTTAGTGGCGGGAGGCGAGACCCAGTACTTC. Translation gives CASSLVAGGETQYF.

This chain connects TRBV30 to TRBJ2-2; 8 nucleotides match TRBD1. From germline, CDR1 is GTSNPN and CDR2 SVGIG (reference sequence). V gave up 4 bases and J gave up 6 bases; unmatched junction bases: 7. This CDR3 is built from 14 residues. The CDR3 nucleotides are TGTGCCTGGACTGCGGACAGGGAGGCCGGGGAGCTGTTTTTT. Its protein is CAWTADREAGELFF.

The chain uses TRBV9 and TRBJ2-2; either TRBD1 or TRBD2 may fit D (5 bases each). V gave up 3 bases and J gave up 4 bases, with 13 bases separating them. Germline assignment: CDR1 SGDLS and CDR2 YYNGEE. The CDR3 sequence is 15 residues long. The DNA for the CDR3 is TGTGCCAGCAGCGAAAGAGGGCAGGGCACCGGGGAGCTGTTTTTT. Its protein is CASSERGQGTGELFF. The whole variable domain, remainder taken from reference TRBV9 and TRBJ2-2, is DSGVTQTPKHLITATGQRVTLRCSPRSGDLSVYWYQQSLDQGLQFLIQYYNGEERAKGNILERFSAQQFPDLHSELNLSSLELGDSALYFCASSERGQGTGELFFGEGSRLTVL.

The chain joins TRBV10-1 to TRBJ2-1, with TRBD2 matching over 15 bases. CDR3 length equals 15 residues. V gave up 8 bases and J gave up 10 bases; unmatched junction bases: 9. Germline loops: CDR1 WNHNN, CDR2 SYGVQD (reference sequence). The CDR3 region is CASSGLAGGREEQFF. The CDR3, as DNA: TGCGCCAGCTCGGGACTAGCGGGAGGACGTGAGGAGCAGTTCTTC.